Shown below are 24 T cell receptor beta chains from a single sample sequenced in a study of T cell responses to AZD1222 COVID-19 vaccine. TCRdb's table, derived via immunoSEQ multiplex PCR, lists solely in-frame clones and lacks some. The profile covers under 150,000 clones, with about 91% appearing a single time and about 3.7% taken by the ten largest. The input for sequencing was peripheral blood, taken 28 days after the second AZD1222 dose. The origin of the receptors is an adult who received the AZD1222 COVID-19 vaccine.

The chain links TRBV25-1 to TRBJ2-5, with D uncertain. The germline V gene encodes CDR1 MGHDK and CDR2 SYGVNS. Trimming removed 2 bases from V and 4 bases from J, with 5 bases in between. The CDR3 consists of 12 residues. The chain's CDR3 is CASSEVRETQYF. DNA of the CDR3: TGTGCCAGCAGTGAAGTCCGAGAGACCCAGTACTTC.

V and J are TRBV29-1 and TRBJ1-4, with D unresolved. This CDR3 is built from 10 residues. Trimming took off 7 bases at V and 4 bases at J, with 4 bases between the two ends. Germline assignment: CDR1 SQVTM and CDR2 ANQGSEA. The CDR3 DNA reads as TGCAGCGCGGGTAATGAAAAACTGTTTTTT. This codes for CSAGNEKLFF.

The rearrangement links TRBV9 to TRBJ1-6, with 10 bases that match TRBD1. Germline values: CDR1 SGDLS, CDR2 YYNGEE. The CDR3 consists of 14 residues. V was clipped by 4 bases and J by 15 bases; unmatched bases: 10. The chain's CDR3 is CASSPGQGSVLLHF. The CDR3, as DNA: TGTGCCAGCAGCCCGGGACAGGGGTCAGTGCTCCTCCACTTT.

The V gene is TRBV9, the J gene TRBJ2-7; D might be TRBD1 (5 bases). Germline V gives CDR1 SGDLS, CDR2 YYNGEE. The germline V and J ends were trimmed by 4 bases and 3 bases, with 11 bases remaining between them. CDR3 length: 13 residues. CDR3 sequence: CASSPDSSYEQYF. The CDR3 DNA is TGTGCCAGCAGCCCCGACAGCAGCTACGAGCAGTACTTC.

This clone was recorded once. V gene TRBV5-8 combines with J gene TRBJ1-5; a weak D match, TRBD1 (6 bases). Deletions cut 10 bases from V and 0 bases from J, with 20 bases between. Germline assignment: CDR1 SGHTS and CDR2 YDEGEE. CDR3 length: 16 residues. The CDR3 nucleotides are TGTGCCGGAGGTTCCGGGGGGGCTTATAGCAATCAGCCCCAGCATTTT. This gives the protein CAGGSGGAYSNQPQHF.

The chain carries TRBV5-1 and TRBJ2-1; 10 nucleotides match TRBD2. Looked up from germline, CDR1 is SGHRS and CDR2 is YFSETQ. There are 15 residues in the CDR3. V was pared by 0 bases and J by 8 bases, with 5 bases of the junction left unmatched. CDR3 protein: CASSLAGLANDEQFF. CDR3 DNA: TGCGCCAGCAGCTTGGCGGGACTAGCGAACGATGAGCAGTTCTTC. Full variable domain (outside the CDR3, taken from reference TRBV5-1 and TRBJ2-1): KAGVTQTPRYLIKTRGQQVTLSCSPISGHRSVSWYQQTPGQGLQFLFEYFSETQRNKGNFPGRFSGRQFSNSRSEMNVSTLELGDSALYLCASSLAGLANDEQFFGPGTRLTVL.

The chain joins TRBV6-1 to TRBJ1-3; 7 positions agree with TRBD1. CDR1 is MNHNS, CDR2 SASEGT, per germline. This CDR3 has 14 amino acids. Trimming at V came to 2 bases and at J to 3 bases, leaving 1 base not matched to a gene. The CDR3 bases are TGTGCCAGCAGTGAATCAGGGGGTGGAAACACCATATATTTT. Translating gives CASSESGGGNTIYF.

The chain links TRBV7-9 to TRBJ1-2; TRBD1 might be the D (6 bases). This CDR3 is 15 amino acids long. V dropped 5 bases and J dropped 3 bases, with 16 bases sitting between them. In germline, CDR1 is SEHNR, CDR2 FQNEAQ (reference sequence). The CDR3 protein is CASSPHRVHDYGYTF. The CDR3, as DNA: TGTGCCAGCAGCCCTCACAGGGTGCACGACTATGGCTACACCTTC.

J is TRBJ1-5 and V is TRBV6-1; 10 nucleotides match TRBD1. After removal of 0 bases from V and 5 bases from J, the junction contained 1 base not matched to a gene. Germline V gene lookup returns CDR1 MNHNS and CDR2 SASEGT. The CDR3 extends over 15 amino acids. The DNA for the CDR3 is TGTGCCAGCAGTGAAGCGACAGGGGGCGATCAGCCCCAGCATTTT. Translated: CASSEATGGDQPQHF.

V usage is TRBV2 and J usage is TRBJ2-1, with D possibly TRBD2 on 7 matching bases. Trimming shortened V by 11 bases and J by 6 bases, and 17 bases separated the two germline ends. The CDR3 spans 13 residues. Germline V gene data show CDR1 as SNHLY and CDR2 as FYNNEI. CDR3 loop: CAGGGGRLNEQFF. For the CDR3, the DNA is TGTGCCGGGGGGGGCGGGAGACTCAATGAGCAGTTCTTC.

The chain links TRBV7-3 to TRBJ1-1; D unresolved. Germline CDR1 and CDR2: SGHTA and FQGTGA. V was clipped by 2 bases and J by 8 bases, with 12 bases between them. The CDR3 totals 13 residues. Here the CDR3 reads CASSLYGAAEAFF. CDR3 nucleotide sequence: TGTGCCAGCAGCTTATATGGTGCAGCGGAAGCTTTCTTT.

This chain links TRBV28 with TRBJ2-7; 13 positions agree with TRBD2. The CDR3 covers 17 residues. CDR1 and CDR2 from the germline V gene are MDHEN and SYDVKM. Trimming cost V 4 bases and J 4 bases; bases outside gene matches: 10. CDR3 DNA: TGTGCCAGCAGTTCTACACGGACTAGCGGGAGACGGTACGAGCAGTACTTC. Translated: CASSSTRTSGRRYEQYF.

The chain recombines TRBV12-3 or TRBV12-4 with TRBJ1-2; D remains unclear. Trimming left V 2 bases short and J 4 bases short, with 5 bases between. The CDR3 has 12 amino acids. Written as DNA, the CDR3 is TGTGCCAGCAGTTTAAATATCTATGGCTACACCTTC. Protein sequence: CASSLNIYGYTF.

The chain combines TRBV24-1 with TRBJ2-5, with a possible D match to TRBD2 (5 bases). V gave up 3 bases and J gave up 4 bases, with 5 bases separating them. Germline V lookup: CDR1 KGHDR, CDR2 SFDVKD. This CDR3 comprises 12 residues. The CDR3 bases are TGTGCCACCAGTGATGGGAGAGAGACCCAGTACTTC. Amino acid sequence: CATSDGRETQYF.

The V gene is TRBV25-1, the J gene TRBJ1-3, with D perhaps TRBD1 (5 bases). The CDR3 runs to 13 residues. Germline lookup yields CDR1 MGHDK and CDR2 SYGVNS. The ends were cut back, 1 base at V and 8 bases at J, with 9 bases in the middle. This chain's CDR3 is CASSEFVGDTIYF. The CDR3 DNA reads as TGTGCCAGCAGTGAATTTGTAGGGGACACCATATATTTT.

The gene calls are TRBV28 and TRBJ1-2; D is undetermined. V dropped 2 bases and J dropped 2 bases, with 12 bases sitting between them. Germline V lookup: CDR1 MDHEN, CDR2 SYDVKM. The CDR3 sequence is 15 residues long. This CDR3 is CASSLTAGTNYGYTF. Here the CDR3 DNA reads TGTGCCAGCAGTTTAACGGCAGGAACCAACTATGGCTACACCTTC.

The rearrangement links TRBV6-2 or TRBV6-3 to TRBJ1-2; a possible D gene is TRBD1 (5 bases). Germline CDR1 and CDR2: MNHEY and SVGEGT. V shed 5 bases and J shed 4 bases, with 14 bases lying between them. The CDR3 is made up of 14 amino acids. The CDR3 is CASSPGGGVYGYTF. The CDR3 DNA reads TGTGCCAGCAGTCCCGGAGGAGGGGTCTATGGCTACACCTTC.

CDR3 residues: CATSEKVKSTDTQYF. The CDR3 DNA reads TGTGCCACCAGTGAGAAAGTCAAAAGCACAGATACGCAGTATTTT. This chain links TRBV24-1 with TRBJ2-3, with D hard to call. Trimming took off 4 bases at V and 0 bases at J, with 10 bases between the two ends. The germline CDR1 and CDR2 sequences are KGHDR and SFDVKD. The CDR3 sequence is 15 residues long.

CDR3 DNA: TGTGCCAGCAGTGACAGGGGGGATCAGCCCCAGCATTTT. As protein: CASSDRGDQPQHF. This rearrangement joins TRBV6-1 to TRBJ1-5; 7 bases agree with TRBD1. This CDR3 is 13 amino acids long. V lost 3 bases, J lost 5 bases, and 1 base stayed unmatched. The V gene's germline CDR1 is MNHNS and CDR2 SASEGT.

The J gene is TRBJ2-7, the V gene TRBV11-2, with 7 bases identical to TRBD1. This CDR3 region has 13 residues. With V trimmed by 3 bases and J by 5 bases, 4 bases remained unmatched. In germline, CDR1 is SGHAT, CDR2 FQNNGV. The CDR3 coding sequence is TGTGCCAGCAGCTTGACAGGGAGCGACGAGCAGTACTTC. As protein: CASSLTGSDEQYF.

This chain links TRBV4-1 with TRBJ1-5; 7 positions match TRBD1. Per germline, CDR1 MGHRA and CDR2 YSYEKL. V gave up 0 bases and J gave up 1 base; unmatched junction bases: 6. The CDR3 totals 17 residues. This CDR3 is CASSQDQGDGSNQPQHF. DNA of the CDR3: TGCGCCAGCAGCCAAGATCAGGGGGATGGGAGCAATCAGCCCCAGCATTTT.

This chain joins TRBV28 and TRBJ2-7; 11 nucleotides align to TRBD1. The ends lost 2 bases at V and 3 bases at J; junction bases unmatched: 3. The germline V gene encodes CDR1 MDHEN and CDR2 SYDVKM. The CDR3 runs 15 residues. CDR3 coding DNA: TGTGCCAGCAGTTTAAGTGGGACAGGGGGCTACGAGCAGTACTTC. This gives the protein CASSLSGTGGYEQYF. Using reference TRBV28 and TRBJ2-7 for the parts outside the CDR3, the full variable domain is DVKVTQSSRYLVKRTGEKVFLECVQDMDHENMFWYRQDPGLGLRLIYFSYDVKMKEKGDIPEGYSVSREKKERFSLILESASTNQTSMYLCASSLSGTGGYEQYFGPGTRLTVT.

Note on this clone: Other DNA sequences in this sample translate to the same CDR3. J is TRBJ1-1 and V is TRBV2, with a weak D call TRBD1 (6 bases). This CDR3 is built from 13 residues. Germline V gene sequence: CDR1 SNHLY, CDR2 FYNNEI. V was cut by 8 bases and J by 0 bases, with 10 bases left in between. Here the CDR3 reads CASRGQMNTEAFF. CDR3 nucleotide sequence: TGTGCCAGCCGTGGACAGATGAACACTGAAGCTTTCTTT.

The chain recombines TRBV21-1 with TRBJ1-5; the table's TRBD1 call for D was not verified on the DNA. TRBV21-1 is a recognized pseudogene. This CDR3 contains 14 residues. CDR3 loop: CASINRGRVQPQHF. CDR3 nucleotide sequence: TGTGCCAGCATCAACAGGGGGCGAGTTCAGCCCCAGCATTTT.